Listed here are 13 T cell receptor beta chains from one sample, sequenced in a study of TIL therapy for anti-PD-1-resistant metastatic lung cancer. Stated time point: pre-treatment sample, taken before nivolumab and TIL therapy. The immunoSEQ assay was v3. Generated by immunoSEQ multiplex PCR, the TCRdb table keeps only in-frame clones and is missing some. The sample comprises approximately 40,000 clones, roughly 70% of which are singletons, and approximately 5.3% rests with the top ten. Source: blood, taken at baseline. All receptors come from a person aged 25-80 years with non-small cell lung cancer.

J is TRBJ1-1 and V is TRBV7-3; D is perhaps TRBD1 (5 bases). CDR3 length equals 13 residues. V lost 3 bases and J lost 2, with 7 bases in between. Germline CDR1 reads SGHTA; CDR2 reads FQGTGA. The CDR3 loop reads CASSFGTNTEAFF. The CDR3 region has the DNA TGTGCCAGCAGCTTTGGGACTAACACTGAAGCTTTCTTT. Drawing the rest from reference TRBV7-3 and TRBJ1-1, the complete variable domain is GAGVSQTPSNKVTEKGKYVELRCDPISGHTALYWYRQSLGQGPEFLIYFQGTGAADDSGLPNDRFFAVRPEGSVSTLKIQRTERGDSAVYLCASSFGTNTEAFFGQGTRLTVV.

This sequence joins TRBV29-1 and TRBJ2-7, with D possibly TRBD1 on 5 matching bases. The germline CDR1 and CDR2 sequences are SQVTM and ANQGSEA. This CDR3 region has 11 residues. The V and J ends lost 5 bases and 2 bases respectively, with 7 bases between them. The CDR3 spells CSVKGAYEQYF. The CDR3 DNA follows: TGCAGCGTTAAAGGGGCCTACGAGCAGTACTTC.

The sample holds one count of this clone. This sequence joins TRBV5-6 and TRBJ2-5; D possibly corresponds to TRBD2 (5 bases). The CDR3 contains 14 residues. Per the germline V gene, CDR1 is SGHDT and CDR2 is YYEEEE. Trimming removed 0 bases from V and 4 bases from J, with 10 bases in between. The CDR3 protein is CASSLGVGRETQYF. For the CDR3, the DNA is TGTGCCAGCAGCTTGGGGGTAGGGAGAGAGACCCAGTACTTC. The full variable domain, in which reference TRBV5-6 and TRBJ2-5 provide the parts outside the CDR3, is DAGVTQSPTHLIKTRGQQVTLRCSPKSGHDTVSWYQQALGQGPQFIFQYYEEEERQRGNFPDRFSGHQFPNYSSELNVNALLLGDSALYLCASSLGVGRETQYFGPGTRLLVL.

The rearrangement joins TRBV7-2 to TRBJ2-5, with TRBD1 matching 7 bases. The CDR3 has 14 amino acids. The J segment lost 4 bases and the V segment lost 5 bases, leaving 7 bases of the junction unmatched. Germline loops: CDR1 SGHTA, CDR2 FQGNSA. DNA for the CDR3: TGTGCCAGCAGCCTCGGACAGGCAGCAGAGACCCAGTACTTC. It translates to CASSLGQAAETQYF.

This chain connects TRBV7-6 to TRBJ2-2; D is uncertain. The V end lost 2 bases, the J end lost 8 bases, and 15 bases lay between the germline ends. The germline V gene encodes CDR1 SGHVS and CDR2 FNYEAQ. This CDR3 contains 15 residues. The CDR3 sequence: CASSLTVGSKGELFF. CDR3 sequence (DNA): TGTGCCAGCAGCTTAACAGTGGGAAGTAAGGGGGAGCTGTTTTTT.

V gene TRBV20-1 combines with J gene TRBJ2-3; D uncertain. The CDR3 has 11 amino acids. V lost 6 bases to trimming and J lost 2 bases, with 6 bases between them. CDR1 and CDR2 from the germline V gene are DFQATT and SNEGSKA (reference sequence). For the CDR3, the DNA is TGCAGTGCACTCCTCACAGATACGCAGTATTTT. This sequence encodes CSALLTDTQYF.

This clone was counted between two and nine times. The chain has TRBV2 and TRBJ2-5, with 9 bases aligning to TRBD1. This CDR3 comprises 15 residues. Germline CDR1 is SNHLY and CDR2 is FYNNEI. J lost 4 bases, V lost 6 bases, and 9 bases had no gene match. The CDR3 DNA is TGTGCCAGCAGCGCACCGGGACAGGGAGGAGAGACCCAGTACTTC. This codes for CASSAPGQGGETQYF.

The rearrangement uses TRBV4-2 and TRBJ2-1; 9 bases are a match to TRBD1. CDR3 length: 16 residues. In germline, CDR1 is LGHNA, CDR2 YNFKEQ. The junction had 5 bases not matched to a gene; V was cut back by 4 bases and J by 1 base. In DNA, the CDR3 is TGTGCCAGCAGCCGCGTAGGACAGGGGTCCTACAATGAGCAGTTCTTC. This translates into CASSRVGQGSYNEQFF.

This clone was detected once. Here the CDR3 DNA reads TGTGCCAGCAGCGCCCATTTGTCCTATGGCTACACCTTC. This encodes CASSAHLSYGYTF. This chain links TRBV14 with TRBJ1-2; no firm D call. The CDR3 contains 13 residues. The germline V gene has CDR1 SGHDN and CDR2 FVKESK. The V end was cut by 5 bases, the J end by 4 bases, with 11 bases between.

The V call is TRBV6-6, the J call TRBJ2-7; 9 bases match TRBD2. This CDR3 is 15 amino acids long. CDR1 is MNHNY, CDR2 SVGAGI, per germline (reference sequence). Germline trimming cut 6 bases from V and 4 bases from J; bases unmatched to any gene: 10. The chain's CDR3 is CASRSSGTGIYEQYF. CDR3 DNA: TGTGCCAGCAGATCTAGCGGGACGGGAATTTACGAGCAGTACTTC.

The rearrangement uses TRBV10-3 and TRBJ2-3, with D maybe TRBD1 (8 bases). There are 14 residues in the CDR3. The V end was cut by 5 bases, the J end by 4 bases, with 13 bases between. From germline, CDR1 is ENHRY and CDR2 SYGVKD. CDR3 in DNA: TGTGCCATCAGTTACAGGGGGGGTGCAGATACGCAGTATTTT. It encodes CAISYRGGADTQYF.

The V call is TRBV7-2, the J call TRBJ1-2; the D gene is possibly TRBD1 (5 bases). Trimming took 6 bases from V and 2 from J, leaving 13 bases between them. Germline CDR1 is SGHTA and CDR2 is FQGNSA. The CDR3 consists of 14 residues. The CDR3 DNA reads TGTGCCAGCAGACTTGGGACGGGGAACTATGGCTACACCTTC. Translation: CASRLGTGNYGYTF. Complete variable domain (other parts from reference TRBV7-2 and TRBJ1-2): GAGVSQSPSNKVTEKGKDVELRCDPISGHTALYWYRQSLGQGLEFLIYFQGNSAPDKSGLPSDRFSAERTGGSVSTLTIQRTQQEDSAVYLCASRLGTGNYGYTFGSGTRLTVV.

This clone has a single count. The J gene is TRBJ2-3, the V gene TRBV2, with 12 bases matching TRBD2. The ends lost 6 bases at V and 0 bases at J; junction bases unmatched: 7. CDR1 and CDR2 from the germline V gene are SNHLY and FYNNEI. The CDR3 is 17 residues long. CDR3 sequence reads: CASSGTSGFSSTDTQYF. DNA for the CDR3: TGTGCCAGCAGCGGGACTAGCGGGTTCTCTAGCACAGATACGCAGTATTTT.